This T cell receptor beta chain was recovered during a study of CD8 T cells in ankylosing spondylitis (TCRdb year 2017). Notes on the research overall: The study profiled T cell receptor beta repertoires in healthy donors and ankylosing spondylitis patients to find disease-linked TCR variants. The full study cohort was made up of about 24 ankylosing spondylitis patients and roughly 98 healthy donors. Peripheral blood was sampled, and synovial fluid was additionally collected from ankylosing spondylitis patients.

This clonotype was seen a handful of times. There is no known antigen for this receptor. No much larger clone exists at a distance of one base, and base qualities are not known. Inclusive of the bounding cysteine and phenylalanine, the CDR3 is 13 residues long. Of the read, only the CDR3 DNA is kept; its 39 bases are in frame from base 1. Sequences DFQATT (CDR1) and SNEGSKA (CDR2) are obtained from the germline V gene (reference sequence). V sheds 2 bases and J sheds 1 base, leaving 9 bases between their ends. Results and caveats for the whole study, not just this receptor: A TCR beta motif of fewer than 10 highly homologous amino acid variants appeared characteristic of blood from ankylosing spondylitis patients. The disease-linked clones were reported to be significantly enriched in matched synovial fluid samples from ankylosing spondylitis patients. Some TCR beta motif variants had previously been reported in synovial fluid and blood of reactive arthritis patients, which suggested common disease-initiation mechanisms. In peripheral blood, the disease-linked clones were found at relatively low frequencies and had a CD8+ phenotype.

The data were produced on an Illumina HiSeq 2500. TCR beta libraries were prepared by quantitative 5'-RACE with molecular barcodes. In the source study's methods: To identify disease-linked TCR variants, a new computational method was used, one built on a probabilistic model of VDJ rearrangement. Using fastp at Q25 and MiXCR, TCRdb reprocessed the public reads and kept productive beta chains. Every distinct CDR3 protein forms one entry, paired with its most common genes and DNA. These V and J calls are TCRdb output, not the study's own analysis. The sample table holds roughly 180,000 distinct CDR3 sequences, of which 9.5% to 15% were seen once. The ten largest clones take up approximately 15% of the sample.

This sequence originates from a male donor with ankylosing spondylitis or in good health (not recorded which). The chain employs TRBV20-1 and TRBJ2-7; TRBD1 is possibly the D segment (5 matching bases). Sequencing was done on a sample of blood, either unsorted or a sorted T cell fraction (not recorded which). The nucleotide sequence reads TGCAGTGCTAGAAAAGGGGAATCCTACGAGCAGTACTTC. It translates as CSARKGESYEQYF.